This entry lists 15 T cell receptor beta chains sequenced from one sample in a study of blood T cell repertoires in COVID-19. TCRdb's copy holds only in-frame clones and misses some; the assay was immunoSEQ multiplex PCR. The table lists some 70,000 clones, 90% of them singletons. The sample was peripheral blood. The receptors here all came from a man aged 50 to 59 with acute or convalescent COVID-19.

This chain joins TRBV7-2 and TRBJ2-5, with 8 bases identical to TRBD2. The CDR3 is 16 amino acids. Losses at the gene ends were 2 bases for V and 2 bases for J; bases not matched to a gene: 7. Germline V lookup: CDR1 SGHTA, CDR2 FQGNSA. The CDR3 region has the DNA TGTGCCAGCAGCTTACTACTAGCGGACCTACAAGAGACCCAGTACTTC. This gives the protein CASSLLLADLQETQYF.

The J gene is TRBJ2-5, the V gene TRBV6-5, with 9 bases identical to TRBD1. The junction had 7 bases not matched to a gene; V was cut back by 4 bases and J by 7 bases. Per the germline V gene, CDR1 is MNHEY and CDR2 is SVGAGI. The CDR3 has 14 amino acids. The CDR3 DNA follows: TGTGCCAGCAGTTCCCGGACAGGGGCAGGGACCCAGTACTTC. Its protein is CASSSRTGAGTQYF.

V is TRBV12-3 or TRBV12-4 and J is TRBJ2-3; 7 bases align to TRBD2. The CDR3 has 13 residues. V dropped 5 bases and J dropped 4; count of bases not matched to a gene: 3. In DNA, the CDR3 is TGTGCCAGCAGTCCGGGAGGCCCAGATACGCAGTATTTT. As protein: CASSPGGPDTQYF.

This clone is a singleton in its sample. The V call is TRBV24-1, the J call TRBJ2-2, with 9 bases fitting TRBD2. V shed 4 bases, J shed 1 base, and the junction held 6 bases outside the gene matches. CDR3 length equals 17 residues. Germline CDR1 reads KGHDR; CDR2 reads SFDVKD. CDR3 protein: CATSDRKTSGNTGELFF. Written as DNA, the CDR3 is TGTGCCACCAGTGACCGCAAGACTAGCGGGAACACCGGGGAGCTGTTTTTT.

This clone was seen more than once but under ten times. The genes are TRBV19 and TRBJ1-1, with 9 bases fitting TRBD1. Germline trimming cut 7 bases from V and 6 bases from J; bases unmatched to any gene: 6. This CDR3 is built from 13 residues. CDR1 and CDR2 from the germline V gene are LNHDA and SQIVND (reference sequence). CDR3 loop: CASKQQGAAEAFF. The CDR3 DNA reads TGTGCCAGTAAGCAACAGGGGGCAGCTGAAGCTTTCTTT. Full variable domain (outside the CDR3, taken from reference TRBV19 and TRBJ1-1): DGGITQSPKYLFRKEGQNVTLSCEQNLNHDAMYWYRQDPGQGLRLIYYSQIVNDFQKGDIAEGYSVSREKKESFPLTVTSAQKNPTAFYLCASKQQGAAEAFFGQGTRLTVV.

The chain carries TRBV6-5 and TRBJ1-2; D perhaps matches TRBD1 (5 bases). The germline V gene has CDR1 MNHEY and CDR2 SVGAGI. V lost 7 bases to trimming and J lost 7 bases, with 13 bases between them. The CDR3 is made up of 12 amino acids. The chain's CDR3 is CASMAVGAGYTF. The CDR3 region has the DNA TGTGCCAGCATGGCCGTTGGGGCTGGCTACACCTTC.

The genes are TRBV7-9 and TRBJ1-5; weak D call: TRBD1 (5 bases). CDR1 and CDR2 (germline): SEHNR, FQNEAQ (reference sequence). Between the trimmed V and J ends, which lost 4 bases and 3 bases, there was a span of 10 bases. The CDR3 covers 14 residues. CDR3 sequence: CASSSTANNQPQHF. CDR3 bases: TGTGCCAGCAGCTCGACAGCGAACAATCAGCCCCAGCATTTT.

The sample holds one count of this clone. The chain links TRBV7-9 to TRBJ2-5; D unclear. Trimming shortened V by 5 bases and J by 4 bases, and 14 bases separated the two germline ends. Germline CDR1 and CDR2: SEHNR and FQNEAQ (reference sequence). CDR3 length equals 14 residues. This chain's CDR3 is CASSQRTVRETQYF. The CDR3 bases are TGTGCCAGCAGCCAACGCACGGTTCGAGAGACCCAGTACTTC.

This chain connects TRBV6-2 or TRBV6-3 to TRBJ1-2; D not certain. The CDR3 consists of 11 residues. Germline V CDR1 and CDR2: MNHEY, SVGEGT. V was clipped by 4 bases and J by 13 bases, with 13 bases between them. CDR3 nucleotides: TGTGCCAGCAGTTCGAGGGTTTCCGGCACCTTC. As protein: CASSSRVSGTF.

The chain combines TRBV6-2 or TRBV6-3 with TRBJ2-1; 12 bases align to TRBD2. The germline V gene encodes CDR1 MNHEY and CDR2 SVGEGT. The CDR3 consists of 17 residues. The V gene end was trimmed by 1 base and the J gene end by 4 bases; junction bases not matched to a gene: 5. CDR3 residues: CASSYLTGTSGYNEQFF. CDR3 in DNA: TGTGCCAGCAGTTACTTAACCGGGACTAGCGGGTACAATGAGCAGTTCTTC.

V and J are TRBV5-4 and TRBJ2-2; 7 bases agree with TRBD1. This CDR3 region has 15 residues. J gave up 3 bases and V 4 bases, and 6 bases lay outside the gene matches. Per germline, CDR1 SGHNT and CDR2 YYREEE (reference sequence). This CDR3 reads CASSHRDRDTGELFF. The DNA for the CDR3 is TGTGCCAGCAGCCACCGGGACAGAGACACCGGGGAGCTGTTTTTT.

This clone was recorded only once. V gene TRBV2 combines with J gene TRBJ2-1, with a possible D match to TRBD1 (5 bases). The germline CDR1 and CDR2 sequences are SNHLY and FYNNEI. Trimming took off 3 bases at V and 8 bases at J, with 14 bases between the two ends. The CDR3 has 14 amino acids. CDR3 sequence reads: CASSDWGLGDEQFF. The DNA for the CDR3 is TGTGCCAGCAGTGACTGGGGCCTGGGCGATGAGCAGTTCTTC.

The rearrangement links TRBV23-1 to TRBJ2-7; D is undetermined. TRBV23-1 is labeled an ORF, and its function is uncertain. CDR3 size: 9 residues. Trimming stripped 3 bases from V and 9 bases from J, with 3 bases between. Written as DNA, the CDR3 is TGCGCCAGCAGTCACGGGCAGTACTTC. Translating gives CASSHGQYF.

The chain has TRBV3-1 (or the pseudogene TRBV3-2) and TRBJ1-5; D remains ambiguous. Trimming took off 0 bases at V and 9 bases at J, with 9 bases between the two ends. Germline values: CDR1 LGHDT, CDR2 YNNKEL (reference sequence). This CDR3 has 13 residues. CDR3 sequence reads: CASSQDTGGPQHF. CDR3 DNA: TGTGCCAGCAGCCAAGATACCGGCGGGCCCCAGCATTTT.

The CDR3 is CASSYGLARETQYF. CDR3 nucleotides: TGCGCCAGCAGCTACGGACTAGCGCGAGAGACCCAGTACTTC. The chain links TRBV5-1 to TRBJ2-5, with TRBD2 matching 9 bases. V shed 3 bases, J shed 4 bases, and the junction held 4 bases outside the gene matches. This CDR3 contains 14 residues. Per germline, CDR1 SGHRS and CDR2 YFSETQ.